The TCR beta chain under discussion was sequenced for a study of T cell changes during pregnancy in multiple sclerosis. Libraries were prepared by immunoSEQ multiplex PCR; TCRdb keeps only in-frame clonotypes and omits some of them. The sample has 40,000 to 45,000 clones; 85% to 95% are singletons. This TCR derives from a female donor with multiple sclerosis, enrolled in a pregnancy study. Sequencing was carried out using peripheral blood.

CDR3 residues: CASSLALSGTAEQFF. In DNA, the CDR3 is TGTGCCAGCAGCTTAGCGCTTAGCGGAACAGCTGAGCAGTTCTTC. V and J are TRBV11-2 and TRBJ2-1; tentatively, D is TRBD2 (6 bases). The CDR3 spans 15 residues. Germline V gives CDR1 SGHAT, CDR2 FQNNGV. Trimming removed 1 base at V and 9 bases at J, with 16 bases between.